The clone carrying this T cell receptor beta chain was recorded once. Germline V lookup: CDR1 SGHVS, CDR2 FNYEAQ. The V gene lost 1 base and the J gene lost 3 bases, with 13 bases spanning the gap. The CDR3 loop spans 16 amino acids. Primers included in the PCR were 60 Vbeta and 13 Jbeta primers. The table came from immunoSEQ multiplex PCR; TCRdb's copy has only in-frame clones and leaves some out. The repertoire holds approximately 100,000 clones, with about 79% as singletons. This entry comes from a study of cytomegalovirus exposure and HLA in healthy donors. Sequenced sample: PBMCs. The clonotype was recovered from a woman aged 18 to 35 in good health and CMV-seronegative. The chain combines TRBV7-6 with TRBJ1-3; no clear D. The CDR3 protein is CASSLGASGIGNTIYF. The DNA of the CDR3 is TGTGCCAGCAGCTTAGGAGCGTCGGGGATTGGAAACACCATATATTTT.